The present TCR beta chain was sequenced within a study of T cells in Graves' hyperthyroidism and ophthalmopathy. There are many counts of this clonotype. The CDR3 regions of TCR beta were amplified from RNA transcripts. HTBI primers drove first-round RT-PCR of the TCR CDR3. Via MiXCR, TCRdb re-called the multiplex PCR reads, giving one row per CDR3 protein. The sample includes approximately 510,000 distinct CDR3 sequences, roughly 20% of them seen just once. Germline V gene data show CDR1 as MNHNS and CDR2 as SASEGT. Trimming at V came to 0 bases and at J to 3 bases, leaving 6 bases not matched to a gene. The CDR3 is 16 residues long.

V usage is TRBV6-1 and J usage is TRBJ1-1, with TRBD1 matching over 8 bases. What was sequenced was blood. This TCR came from a man between 18 and 35 years old with Graves' hyperthyroidism. CDR3 amino acids: CASSEALTGADTEAFF. The CDR3 nucleotides read TGTGCCAGCAGTGAAGCGCTGACAGGGGCTGACACTGAAGCTTTCTTT.